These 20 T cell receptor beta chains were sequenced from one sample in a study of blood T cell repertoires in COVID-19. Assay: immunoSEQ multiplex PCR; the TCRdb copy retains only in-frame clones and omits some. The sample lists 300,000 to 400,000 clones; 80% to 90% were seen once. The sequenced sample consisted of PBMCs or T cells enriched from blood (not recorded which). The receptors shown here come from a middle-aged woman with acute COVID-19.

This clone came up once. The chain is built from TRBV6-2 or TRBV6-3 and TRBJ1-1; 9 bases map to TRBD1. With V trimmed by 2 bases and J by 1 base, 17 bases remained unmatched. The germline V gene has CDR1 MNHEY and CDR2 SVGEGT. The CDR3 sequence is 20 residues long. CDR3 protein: CASSYELGQGIKNPNTEAFF. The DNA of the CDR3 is TGTGCCAGCAGTTACGAACTTGGACAGGGGATTAAAAACCCGAACACTGAAGCTTTCTTT.

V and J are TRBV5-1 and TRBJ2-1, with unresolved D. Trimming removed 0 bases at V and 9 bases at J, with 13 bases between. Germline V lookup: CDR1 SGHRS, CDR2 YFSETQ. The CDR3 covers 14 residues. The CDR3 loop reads CASSLEKIRGEQFF. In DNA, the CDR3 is TGCGCCAGCAGCTTGGAGAAAATCCGCGGTGAGCAGTTCTTC. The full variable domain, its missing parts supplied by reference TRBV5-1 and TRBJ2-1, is KAGVTQTPRYLIKTRGQQVTLSCSPISGHRSVSWYQQTPGQGLQFLFEYFSETQRNKGNFPGRFSGRQFSNSRSEMNVSTLELGDSALYLCASSLEKIRGEQFFGPGTRLTVL.

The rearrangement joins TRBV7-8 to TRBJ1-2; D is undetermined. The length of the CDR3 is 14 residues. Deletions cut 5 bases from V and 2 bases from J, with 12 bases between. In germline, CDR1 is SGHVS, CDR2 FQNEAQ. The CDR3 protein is CASSPGSLNYGYTF. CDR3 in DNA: TGTGCCAGCAGCCCCGGGAGCCTCAACTATGGCTACACCTTC.

The CDR3 loop is CASSSGSRLEETQYF. The CDR3 DNA is TGTGCCAGCAGCTCAGGGTCCAGGCTTGAAGAGACCCAGTACTTC. The chain couples TRBV9 to TRBJ2-5; the D gene is possibly TRBD1 (5 bases). V was pared by 4 bases and J by 3 bases, with 16 bases between. Germline CDR1 SGDLS, CDR2 YYNGEE. The CDR3 has 15 residues.

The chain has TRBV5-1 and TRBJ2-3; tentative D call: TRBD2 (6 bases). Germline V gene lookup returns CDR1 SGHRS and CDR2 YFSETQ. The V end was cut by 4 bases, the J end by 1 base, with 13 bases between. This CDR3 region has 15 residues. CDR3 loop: CASSQGLPGTDTQYF. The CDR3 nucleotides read TGCGCCAGCAGCCAGGGACTCCCCGGCACAGATACGCAGTATTTT.

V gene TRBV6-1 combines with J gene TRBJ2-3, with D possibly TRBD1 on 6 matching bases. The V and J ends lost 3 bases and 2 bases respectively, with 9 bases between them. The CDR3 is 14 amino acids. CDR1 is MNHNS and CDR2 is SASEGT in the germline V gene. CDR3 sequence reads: CASSDRGLTDTQYF. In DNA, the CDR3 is TGTGCCAGCAGTGACAGGGGCCTCACAGATACGCAGTATTTT.

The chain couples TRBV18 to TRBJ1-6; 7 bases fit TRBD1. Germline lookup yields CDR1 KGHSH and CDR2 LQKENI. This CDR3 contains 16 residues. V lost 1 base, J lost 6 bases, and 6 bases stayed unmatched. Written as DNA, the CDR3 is TGTGCCAGCTCACCACGGCCGGGACAGAGTAATTCACCCCTCCACTTT. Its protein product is CASSPRPGQSNSPLHF. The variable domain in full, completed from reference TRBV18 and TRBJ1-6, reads NAGVMQNPRHLVRRRGQEARLRCSPMKGHSHVYWYRQLPEEGLKFMVYLQKENIIDESGMPKERFSAEFPKEGPSILRIQQVVRGDSAAYFCASSPRPGQSNSPLHFGNGTRLTVT.

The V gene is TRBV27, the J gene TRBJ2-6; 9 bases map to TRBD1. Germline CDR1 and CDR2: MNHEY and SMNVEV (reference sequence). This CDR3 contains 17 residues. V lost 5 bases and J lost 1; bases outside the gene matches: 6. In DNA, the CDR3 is TGTGCCAGCAGTCCTGACAGGGGGTGGTCTGGGGCCAACGTCCTGACTTTC. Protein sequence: CASSPDRGWSGANVLTF.

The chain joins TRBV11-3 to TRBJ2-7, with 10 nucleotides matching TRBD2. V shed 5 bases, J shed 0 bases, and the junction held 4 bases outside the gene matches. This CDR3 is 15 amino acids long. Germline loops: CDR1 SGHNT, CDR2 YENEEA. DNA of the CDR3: TGTGCCAGCAGCCTATGGACTAGCGGCTCCTACGAGCAGTACTTC. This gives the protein CASSLWTSGSYEQYF.

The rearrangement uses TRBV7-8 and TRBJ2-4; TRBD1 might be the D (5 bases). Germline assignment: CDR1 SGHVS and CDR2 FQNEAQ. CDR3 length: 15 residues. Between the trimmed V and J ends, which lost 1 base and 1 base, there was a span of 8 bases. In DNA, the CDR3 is TGTGCCAGCAGCTTAGTGTCAGGGGCCAAAAACATTCAGTACTTC. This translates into CASSLVSGAKNIQYF.

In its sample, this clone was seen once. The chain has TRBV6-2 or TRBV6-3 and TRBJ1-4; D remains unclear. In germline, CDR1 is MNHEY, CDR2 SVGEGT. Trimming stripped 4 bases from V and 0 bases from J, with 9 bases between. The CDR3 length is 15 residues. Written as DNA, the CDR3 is TGTGCCAGCAGTTCCATAGATACAACTAATGAAAAACTGTTTTTT. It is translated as CASSSIDTTNEKLFF.

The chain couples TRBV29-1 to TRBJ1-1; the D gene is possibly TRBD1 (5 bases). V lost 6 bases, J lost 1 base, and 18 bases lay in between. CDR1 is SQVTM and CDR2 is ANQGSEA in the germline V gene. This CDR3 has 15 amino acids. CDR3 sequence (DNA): TGCAGCGTGGGGGGTCAGCGGGCGAGGAACACTGAAGCTTTCTTT. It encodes CSVGGQRARNTEAFF.

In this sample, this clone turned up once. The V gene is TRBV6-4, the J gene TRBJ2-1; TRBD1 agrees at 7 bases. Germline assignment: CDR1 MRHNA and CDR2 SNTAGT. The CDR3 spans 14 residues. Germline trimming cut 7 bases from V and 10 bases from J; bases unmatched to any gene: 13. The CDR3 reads CASTVDRNNGEQFF. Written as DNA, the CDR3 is TGTGCCAGCACTGTGGACAGGAATAACGGGGAGCAGTTCTTC.

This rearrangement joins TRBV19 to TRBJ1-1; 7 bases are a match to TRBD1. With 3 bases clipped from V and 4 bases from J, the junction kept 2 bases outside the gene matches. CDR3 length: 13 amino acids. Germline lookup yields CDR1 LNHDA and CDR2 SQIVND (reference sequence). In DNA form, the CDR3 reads TGTGCCAGTAGTATTCCAGGGGGCACTGAAGCTTTCTTT. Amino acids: CASSIPGGTEAFF.

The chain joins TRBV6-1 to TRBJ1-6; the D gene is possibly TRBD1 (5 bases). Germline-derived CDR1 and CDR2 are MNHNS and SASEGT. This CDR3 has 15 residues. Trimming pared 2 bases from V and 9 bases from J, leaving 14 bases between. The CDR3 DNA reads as TGTGCCAGCAGTGAAATTCAGGGTAGGGGTTCACCCCTCCACTTT. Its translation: CASSEIQGRGSPLHF.

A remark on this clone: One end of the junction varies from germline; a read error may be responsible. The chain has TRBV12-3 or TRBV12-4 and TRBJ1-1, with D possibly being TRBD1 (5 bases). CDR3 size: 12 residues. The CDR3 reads CASSSSGGGNLF. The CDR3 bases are TGTGCCAGCAGTTCCTCCGGGGGAGGGAACCTTTTT.

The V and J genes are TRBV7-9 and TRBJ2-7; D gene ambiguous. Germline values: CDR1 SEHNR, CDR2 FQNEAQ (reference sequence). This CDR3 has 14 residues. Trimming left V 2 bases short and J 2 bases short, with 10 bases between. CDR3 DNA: TGTGCCAGCAGCTTATGGAGTTTCCCCTACGAGCAGTACTTC. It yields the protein CASSLWSFPYEQYF.

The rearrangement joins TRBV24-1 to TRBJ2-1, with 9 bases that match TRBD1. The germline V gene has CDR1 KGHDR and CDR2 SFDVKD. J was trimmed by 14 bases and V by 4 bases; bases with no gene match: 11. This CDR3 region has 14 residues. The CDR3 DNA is TGTGCCACCAGTGACCGGCACACCGGGACAGGGAAGTTCTTC. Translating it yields CATSDRHTGTGKFF.

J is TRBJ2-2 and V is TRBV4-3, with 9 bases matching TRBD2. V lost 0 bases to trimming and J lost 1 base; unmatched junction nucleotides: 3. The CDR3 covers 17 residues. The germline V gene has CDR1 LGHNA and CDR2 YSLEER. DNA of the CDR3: TGCGCCAGCAGCCAAGATGTACTAGCGGGGAACACCGGGGAGCTGTTTTTT. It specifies CASSQDVLAGNTGELFF.

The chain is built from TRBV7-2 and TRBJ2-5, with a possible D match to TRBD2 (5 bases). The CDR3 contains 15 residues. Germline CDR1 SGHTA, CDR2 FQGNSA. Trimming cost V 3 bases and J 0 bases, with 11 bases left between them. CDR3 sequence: CASSFRGHNQETQYF. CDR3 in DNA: TGTGCCAGCAGCTTTCGCGGGCATAACCAAGAGACCCAGTACTTC.